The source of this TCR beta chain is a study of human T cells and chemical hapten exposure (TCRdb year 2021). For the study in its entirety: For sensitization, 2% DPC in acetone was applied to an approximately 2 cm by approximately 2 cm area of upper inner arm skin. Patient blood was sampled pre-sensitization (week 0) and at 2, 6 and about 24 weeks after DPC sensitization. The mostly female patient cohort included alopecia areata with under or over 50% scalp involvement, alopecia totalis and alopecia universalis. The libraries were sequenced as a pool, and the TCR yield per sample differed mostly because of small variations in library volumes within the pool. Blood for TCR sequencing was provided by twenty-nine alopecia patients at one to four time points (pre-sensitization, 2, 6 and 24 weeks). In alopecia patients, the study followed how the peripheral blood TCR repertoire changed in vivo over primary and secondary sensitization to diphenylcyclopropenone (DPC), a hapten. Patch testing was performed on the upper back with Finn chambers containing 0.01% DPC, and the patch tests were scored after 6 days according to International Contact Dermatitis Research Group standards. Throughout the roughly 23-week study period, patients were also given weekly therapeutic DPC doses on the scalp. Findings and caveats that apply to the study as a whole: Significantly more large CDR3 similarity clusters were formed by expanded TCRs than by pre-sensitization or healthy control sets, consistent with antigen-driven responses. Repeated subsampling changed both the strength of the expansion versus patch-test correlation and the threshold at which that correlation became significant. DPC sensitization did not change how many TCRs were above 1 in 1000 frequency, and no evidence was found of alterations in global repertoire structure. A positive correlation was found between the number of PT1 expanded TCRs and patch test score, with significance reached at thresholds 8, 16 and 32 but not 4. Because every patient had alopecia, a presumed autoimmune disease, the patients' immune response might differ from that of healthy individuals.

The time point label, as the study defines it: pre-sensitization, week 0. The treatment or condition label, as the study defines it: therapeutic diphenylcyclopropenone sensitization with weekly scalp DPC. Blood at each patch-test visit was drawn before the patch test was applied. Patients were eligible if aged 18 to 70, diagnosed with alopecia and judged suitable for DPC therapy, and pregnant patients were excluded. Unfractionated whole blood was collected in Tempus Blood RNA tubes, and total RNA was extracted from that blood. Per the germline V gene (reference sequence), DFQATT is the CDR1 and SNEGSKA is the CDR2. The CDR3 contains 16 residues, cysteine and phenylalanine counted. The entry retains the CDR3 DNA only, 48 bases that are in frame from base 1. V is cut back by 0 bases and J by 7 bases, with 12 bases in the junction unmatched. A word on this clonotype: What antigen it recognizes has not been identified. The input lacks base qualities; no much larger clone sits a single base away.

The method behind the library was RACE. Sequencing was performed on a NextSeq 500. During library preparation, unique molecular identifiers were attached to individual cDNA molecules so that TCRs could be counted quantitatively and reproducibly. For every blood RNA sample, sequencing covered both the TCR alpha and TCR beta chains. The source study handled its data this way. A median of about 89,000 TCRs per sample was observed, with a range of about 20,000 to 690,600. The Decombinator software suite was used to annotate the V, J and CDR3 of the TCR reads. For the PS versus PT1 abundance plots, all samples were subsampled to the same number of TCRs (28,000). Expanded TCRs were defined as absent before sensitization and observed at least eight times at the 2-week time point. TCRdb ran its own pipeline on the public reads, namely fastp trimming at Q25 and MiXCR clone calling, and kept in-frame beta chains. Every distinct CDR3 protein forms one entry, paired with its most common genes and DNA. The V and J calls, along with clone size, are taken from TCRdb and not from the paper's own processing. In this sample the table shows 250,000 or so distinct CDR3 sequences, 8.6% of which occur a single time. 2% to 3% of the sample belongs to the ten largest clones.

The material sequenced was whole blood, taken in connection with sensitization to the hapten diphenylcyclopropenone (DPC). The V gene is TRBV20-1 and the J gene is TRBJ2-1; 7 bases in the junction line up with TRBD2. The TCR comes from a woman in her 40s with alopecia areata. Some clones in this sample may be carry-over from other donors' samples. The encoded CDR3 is CSARDWAGAPRNEQFF. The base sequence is TGCAGTGCTAGAGACTGGGCGGGAGCCCCAAGGAATGAGCAGTTCTTC.